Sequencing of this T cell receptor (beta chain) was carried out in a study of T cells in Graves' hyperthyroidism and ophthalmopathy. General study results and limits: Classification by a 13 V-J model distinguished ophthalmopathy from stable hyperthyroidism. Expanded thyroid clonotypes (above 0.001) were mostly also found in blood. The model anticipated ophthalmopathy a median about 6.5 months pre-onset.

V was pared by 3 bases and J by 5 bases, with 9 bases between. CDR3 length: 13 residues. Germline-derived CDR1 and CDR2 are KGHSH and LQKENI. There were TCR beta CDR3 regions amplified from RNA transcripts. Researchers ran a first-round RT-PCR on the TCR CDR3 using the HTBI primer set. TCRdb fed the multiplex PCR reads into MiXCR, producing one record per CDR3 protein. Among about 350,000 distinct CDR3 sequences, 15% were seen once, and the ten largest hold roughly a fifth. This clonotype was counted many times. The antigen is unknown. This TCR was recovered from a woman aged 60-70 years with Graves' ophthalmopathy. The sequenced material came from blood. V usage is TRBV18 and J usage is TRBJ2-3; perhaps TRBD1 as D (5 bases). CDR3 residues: CASSPWGGDTQYF. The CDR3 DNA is TGTGCCAGCTCACCCTGGGGCGGAGATACGCAGTATTTT.